The present T cell receptor beta chain was sequenced within a study of T cells in Graves' hyperthyroidism and ophthalmopathy. The study's findings and limits: Most expanded thyroid clonotypes above 0.001 recurred in blood.

Stability of Graves' hyperthyroidism was defined as absent ophthalmopathy progression within 18 months. Pregnant or lactating patients were excluded, as were those with uncontrolled infection or other autoimmune disease. Diagnoses rested on clinical symptoms, serum thyroxine and TRAb, thyroid ultrasound and orbital computed tomography. This clonotype was observed a few times. What it binds is unknown. V was clipped by 3 bases and J by 0 bases; unmatched bases: 14. Germline lookup yields CDR1 MGHRA and CDR2 YSYEKL. The CDR3 totals 19 residues. TCR beta CDR3 sequences were amplified from RNA transcripts. During a first-round RT-PCR of the TCR CDR3, the HTBI primer set was used. One entry per CDR3 protein results from TCRdb running MiXCR on the multiplex PCR reads. The sample lists 500,000 to 750,000 distinct CDR3 sequences, 46% seen once, with approximately 7.5% in the top ten.

The chain recombines TRBV4-1 with TRBJ2-7; 10 bases agree with TRBD2. The sequenced sample was peripheral blood or thyroid tissue (not recorded which). This clonotype originated in a woman under 30 with Graves' hyperthyroidism. Here the CDR3 DNA reads TGCGCCAGCAGCCAGGGGGGCAGGGTACTAGCGGGGAGCTCCTACGAGCAGTACTTC. This translates into CASSQGGRVLAGSSYEQYF.